The 9 T cell receptor beta chains in this list originate from one sample, sequenced in a study of long-term antiretroviral therapy in people with HIV (dated by TCRdb to 2022 to 2024). The immunoSEQ hsTCRB v3.0 assay was used at survey level resolution for TRB variable region sequencing. The source is immuneACCESS, and TCRdb retained only in-frame sequences with V and J called. Part of the clones is not carried over; for the studies checked, unresolved V genes explain less than half of this, and the remainder is unexplained. The sample profile shows 25,000 to 35,000 clones; approximately 97% of them were found once. Less than 3.5% of the sample rests with the top ten. The material was unsorted PBMCs, obtained 6.9 years after starting antiretroviral therapy. Receptors were obtained from a man aged 30 to 45 with HIV.

The gene calls are TRBV9 and TRBJ2-1; D not certain. Germline CDR1 and CDR2: SGDLS and YYNGEE. V was cut by 0 bases and J by 7 bases, with 8 bases left in between. This CDR3 region has 13 residues. CDR3 nucleotides: TGTGCCAGCAGCGTAGGGTCCAGAAATGAGCAGTTCTTC. Its translation is CASSVGSRNEQFF.

This chain uses TRBV11-3 with TRBJ2-7; no clear D gene. The CDR3 has 13 residues. The germline V and J ends were trimmed by 1 base and 5 bases, with 9 bases remaining between them. Per the germline V gene, CDR1 is SGHNT and CDR2 is YENEEA. This CDR3 is CASSLGRADEQYF. The CDR3 DNA reads as TGTGCCAGCAGCTTAGGTCGGGCGGACGAGCAGTACTTC.

The chain is built from TRBV19 and TRBJ2-1; 11 nucleotides agree with TRBD2. The germline V gene encodes CDR1 LNHDA and CDR2 SQIVND (reference sequence). V trimming: 10 bases; J trimming: 4 bases; junction bases outside the gene matches: 18. The CDR3 runs 18 residues. CDR3 DNA sequence: TGTGCCACCCAACTTCGGGCTAGCGGGGGGCCGTTGTACAATGAGCAGTTCTTC. It is translated as CATQLRASGGPLYNEQFF.

V is TRBV5-5 and J is TRBJ2-2; D might be TRBD1 (6 bases). The CDR3 consists of 14 residues. V shed 1 base and J shed 7 bases, with 11 bases lying between them. Germline V lookup: CDR1 SGHKS, CDR2 YYEKEE (reference sequence). This chain's CDR3 is CASSLTGFNGELFF. The CDR3 region has the DNA TGTGCCAGCAGCTTGACAGGGTTCAACGGGGAGCTGTTTTTT.

This rearrangement joins TRBV30 to TRBJ1-1, with unresolved D. The CDR3 is 12 residues long. V was clipped by 4 bases and J by 6 bases, with 12 bases between them. Germline lookup yields CDR1 GTSNPN and CDR2 SVGIG (reference sequence). DNA of the CDR3: TGTGCCTGGACGTTCGGAGGCGCTGAAGCTTTCTTT. Amino acids: CAWTFGGAEAFF. The complete variable domain, with remaining parts taken from reference TRBV30 and TRBJ1-1, reads SQTIHQWPATLVQPVGSPLSLECTVEGTSNPNLYWYRQAAGRGLQLLFYSVGIGQISSEVPQNLSASRPQDRQFILSSKKLLLSDSGFYLCAWTFGGAEAFFGQGTRLTVV.

This sequence joins TRBV14 and TRBJ1-1; D is unresolved. The germline V gene encodes CDR1 SGHDN and CDR2 FVKESK. Deletions cut 4 bases from V and 8 bases from J, with 14 bases between. The CDR3 loop spans 13 amino acids. The CDR3 here is CASSRRGAGEAFF. The CDR3 DNA reads TGTGCCAGCAGCCGAAGAGGTGCGGGGGAAGCTTTCTTT. Full variable domain (outside the CDR3, taken from reference TRBV14 and TRBJ1-1): EAGVTQFPSHSVIEKGQTVTLRCDPISGHDNLYWYRRVMGKEIKFLLHFVKESKQDESGMPNNRFLAERTGGTYSTLKVQPAELEDSGVYFCASSRRGAGEAFFGQGTRLTVV.

This chain connects TRBV4-1 to TRBJ2-3; 15 positions match TRBD2. The germline CDR1 and CDR2 sequences are MGHRA and YSYEKL. V was pared by 0 bases and J by 9 bases, with 1 base of the junction left unmatched. The CDR3 totals 15 residues. DNA for the CDR3: TGCGCCAGCAGCCAAGAAGGGACTAGCGGGGGGACGCAGTATTTT. Translated, it gives CASSQEGTSGGTQYF.

This clone was recorded only once. The rearrangement joins TRBV7-2 to TRBJ2-1, with 10 bases aligning to TRBD2. CDR3 size: 15 residues. V lost 5 bases to trimming and J lost 10 bases; unmatched junction nucleotides: 11. CDR1 SGHTA and CDR2 FQGNSA come from the germline V gene. DNA for the CDR3: TGTGCCAGCAGCATGAGCGGGGGGGCCAGGAACGAGCAGTTCTTC. Translated: CASSMSGGARNEQFF. Combining the CDR3 with reference TRBV7-2 and TRBJ2-1 gives the whole variable domain GAGVSQSPSNKVTEKGKDVELRCDPISGHTALYWYRQSLGQGLEFLIYFQGNSAPDKSGLPSDRFSAERTGGSVSTLTIQRTQQEDSAVYLCASSMSGGARNEQFFGPGTRLTVL.

The chain is built from TRBV29-1 and TRBJ2-7; D is ambiguous. The V and J ends lost 3 bases and 3 bases respectively, with 12 bases between them. The CDR3 is 13 amino acids. CDR1 is SQVTM and CDR2 is ANQGSEA in the germline V gene. CDR3 bases: TGCAGCGTTGAGGGCCCCACGGGCTACGAGCAGTACTTC. Translating it yields CSVEGPTGYEQYF.